Shown below are 2 T cell receptor beta chains from a single sample sequenced in a study of beta chain features in type 1 diabetes. Expressed TCRB transcripts got sequenced, as all isolated RNA was reverse transcribed. The method was immunoSEQ multiplex PCR; TCRdb's version includes in-frame clones alone and lacks a portion of them. The data hold 150,000 or so clones, with roughly 10% observed a single time. What was sequenced was central memory CD4+ T cells from blood. These receptors all come from a woman in her 40s in good health.

A few counts support this clone. The chain joins TRBV5-6 to TRBJ1-2; perhaps TRBD1 as D (6 bases). The CDR3 is 12 residues long. V gave up 3 bases and J gave up 12 bases, with 15 bases separating them. CDR1 is SGHDT and CDR2 is YYEEEE in the germline V gene. The CDR3 spells CASSSGQPGNTF. CDR3 DNA: TGTGCCAGCAGCTCCGGACAGCCGGGTAACACCTTC.

V is TRBV5-4 and J is TRBJ1-2; D remains unclear. The CDR3 loop spans 13 amino acids. Per germline, CDR1 SGHNT and CDR2 YYREEE (reference sequence). Trimming left V 6 bases short and J 7 bases short, with 16 bases between. For the CDR3, the DNA is TGTGCCAGCACCACGGACCGGGCGGGTGGCTACACCTTC. It translates to CASTTDRAGGYTF. Full variable domain (remainder filled in from reference TRBV5-4 and TRBJ1-2): ETGVTQSPTHLIKTRGQQVTLRCSSQSGHNTVSWYQQALGQGPQFIFQYYREEENGRGNFPPRFSGLQFPNYSSELNVNALELDDSALYLCASTTDRAGGYTFGSGTRLTVV.